These 7 T cell receptor beta chains were all obtained from the same sample, sequenced in a study of blood T cell repertoires in COVID-19. Sequenced by immunoSEQ multiplex PCR; TCRdb stores in-frame clones only, minus some. The sample shows 200,000 to 250,000 clones, around nine tenths of them seen only once. Sample: peripheral blood. The receptors stem from a woman aged 55-69 years with acute or convalescent COVID-19.

The chain combines TRBV5-4 with TRBJ2-7, with a possible D match to TRBD2 (6 bases). V lost 4 bases and J 2 bases, leaving 13 bases between the germline ends. The CDR3 length is 14 residues. CDR1 and CDR2 (germline): SGHNT, YYREEE (reference sequence). Here the CDR3 DNA reads TGTGCCAGCAGCCACTGGGGGGACCCCTACGAGCAGTACTTC. It codes for CASSHWGDPYEQYF.

The chain combines TRBV18 with TRBJ1-1; D is uncertain. This CDR3 region has 16 residues. The V gene lost 1 base and the J gene lost 4 bases, with 16 bases spanning the gap. Germline assignment: CDR1 KGHSH and CDR2 LQKENI. CDR3 in amino acids: CASSPRPVKSGTEAFF. The CDR3 bases are TGTGCCAGCTCACCACGTCCAGTCAAGAGCGGCACTGAAGCTTTCTTT.

This clone has more than one count but fewer than ten. The chain links TRBV11-2 to TRBJ2-7; tentatively, D is TRBD1 (6 bases). V lost 1 base and J 6 bases, leaving 16 bases between the germline ends. The germline V gene encodes CDR1 SGHAT and CDR2 FQNNGV. CDR3 length: 15 amino acids. The CDR3 sequence is CASSLAAGDVSEQYF. The CDR3 nucleotides are TGTGCCAGCAGCTTAGCAGCAGGGGATGTGTCCGAGCAGTACTTC.

This clone was counted between two and nine times. The rearrangement joins TRBV7-2 to TRBJ1-2, with 12 bases identical to TRBD1. Germline V CDR1 and CDR2: SGHTA, FQGNSA. V dropped 5 bases and J dropped 8; count of bases not matched to a gene: 6. The CDR3 length is 14 residues. CDR3 loop: CASSMGQGAAGYTF. CDR3 bases: TGTGCCAGCAGCATGGGACAGGGGGCGGCCGGCTACACCTTC.

The genes are TRBV5-4 and TRBJ2-3, with TRBD2 as a possible D gene (6 bases). The CDR3 loop spans 16 amino acids. The germline CDR1 and CDR2 sequences are SGHNT and YYREEE (reference sequence). V lost 7 bases, J lost 3 bases, and 21 bases lay in between. CDR3: CASRLWGMGRTDTQYF. The CDR3 nucleotides are TGTGCCAGCCGGTTGTGGGGGATGGGGAGGACAGATACGCAGTATTTT.

The chain carries TRBV5-1 and TRBJ2-1; D is undetermined. The germline CDR1 and CDR2 sequences are SGHRS and YFSETQ. The CDR3 totals 15 residues. V was shortened by 2 bases and J by 0 bases, with 9 bases between the two germline ends. The CDR3 loop is CASSLRSLSYNEQFF. CDR3 nucleotides: TGCGCCAGCAGCTTAAGGAGTCTCTCCTACAATGAGCAGTTCTTC.

The V and J genes are TRBV24-1 and TRBJ2-3; 8 bases fit TRBD1. The junction had 5 bases not matched to a gene; V was cut back by 2 bases and J by 5 bases. Germline CDR1 and CDR2: KGHDR and SFDVKD. There are 15 residues in the CDR3. The CDR3 is CATSDSGQGKDTQYF. The DNA for the CDR3 is TGTGCCACCAGTGATTCCGGACAGGGTAAAGATACGCAGTATTTT.